This T cell receptor beta chain was recovered during a study of blood T cells in healthy people across ages (dated by TCRdb to between 2014 and 2017). Describing the broader study: In model experiments, template switching captured roughly one uniquely barcoded TCR beta cDNA molecule for every two T cells. The donors were divided into four age groups: young (average approximately 17 years), middle-aged (about 39), aged (under 70) and long-lived (82). To avoid experimental bias, donors of different ages were randomly spread across the sequencing lanes. Age-related changes in TCR beta repertoire diversity were measured in the study by deep sequencing normalized with unique cDNA molecular identifiers. Using the same blood draw, the study looked at two additional independent replicas of 1 million unique cDNA reads for two donors, one aged 18 to 29 and the other aged 80 or older.

Library construction relied on 5' RACE. The listed sequencing device is Illumina HiSeq 2500. A second about 7 to 12 cycle PCR used a sample-barcoded 5' primer and a J-beta primer mix. Each TCR beta cDNA molecule received a unique molecular identifier from a template-switch 5' adaptor carrying 12 random nucleotides. Each sample yielded at least 2.5 million CDR3-containing paired-end reads. The Mint cDNA synthesis kit, primed by a TRBC-specific oligonucleotide, was used to synthesize first-strand cDNA from all RNA. All cDNA was treated with uracil-DNA glycosylase and then went through a first 18-cycle PCR with the universal primers M1SS and BC2_uni_R. The original pipeline was this. For normalization, 1 million high-quality reads, each with a distinct molecular identifier, were randomly selected from each sample. Instead of being binned into consensus sequences, reads with shared molecular identifiers were discarded. MiTCR, set to a Q25 quality threshold and the strictest error-elimination algorithm, was used for CDR3 identification, clonotype clustering and error correction. A nonparametric unseen species model with Euler transformation was used to estimate lower-bound total TCR beta diversity. TCRdb reran the public reads through fastp at Q25 and MiXCR, keeping productive beta chains. CDR3 protein sequences are deduplicated, and each keeps its most common genes and DNA. The V and J calls and clone size are TCRdb's, not the authors'. This sample has 720,000 or so distinct CDR3 sequences in its table, and around 38% of those were observed once. Jointly, the top ten make up 30% of the sample.

Note on this clonotype: Which antigen it targets is not known. Nothing much larger sits one base from this clone, and base qualities are not available.

The approximately 39 donors, aged roughly 6 to 90 years, were systemically healthy Caucasian individuals from Russia. Approximately 9.3 milliliters of peripheral blood were drawn from each donor into EDTA-treated Vacutainer tubes. Ficoll-Paque density-gradient centrifugation was used to isolate PBMCs, with at least 6 million per sample. Total RNA, at least 6 micrograms per sample, was extracted from PBMCs with Trizol reagent. For every donor, flow cytometry on a PBMC aliquot measured the percentage of naive CD45RAhigh/CD27high T cells. Overall study results and their limits: Bulk unsorted PBMC profiling prevented conclusive comparison of naive and antigen-experienced compartments. The long-lived group showed more naive CD4+ T cells, fewer expanded clones and increased TCR diversity than the aged group, suggesting age selection. Estimates of total diversity from one million sequenced T cells were regarded as lower bounds and underestimates. A strong correlation was found between observed TCR beta diversity and the percentage of naive T cells measured by flow cytometry. Donor CMV infection status was unknown, potentially confounding age-related changes in expanded clonotypes. Observed TCR beta diversity per million T cells fell roughly linearly with age, and a significant reduction was already apparent by age about 43.

From its cysteine to its phenylalanine, the CDR3 spans 15 amino acids. Solely the CDR3 DNA is kept, with 45 bases framed from the first base. V and J are truncated by 2 bases and 3 bases respectively, leaving an intervening sequence of 12 bases. Taken from the germline V gene (reference sequence), the CDR1 and CDR2 loops are MNHNY and SVGAGI. The sequencing sample was made of blood. The receptor's source is an elderly man in good health. Here the chain combines TRBV6-6 and TRBJ2-3; the D gene could be TRBD1 or TRBD2, each one agreeing over 5 bases. The nucleotides are TGTGCCAGCAGTTACGACCAGGGACGGACAGATACGCAGTATTTT. Translated, it gives CASSYDQGRTDTQYF.